The 2 T cell receptor beta chains in this list originate from one sample, sequenced in a study of identical twins. One entry per CDR3 protein results from TCRdb running MiXCR on the 5' RACE reads. This table holds hundreds of thousands of distinct CDR3 sequences, roughly 20% found once. These data also formed part of another study, on T cells expressing NK-cell markers.

What was sequenced was PBMCs. Receptors originate from a woman younger than 35 in good health.

The gene calls are TRBV29-1 and TRBJ2-7, with 8 bases that match TRBD1. This CDR3 contains 12 residues. V was pared by 7 bases and J by 3 bases, with 5 bases of the junction left unmatched. Germline values: CDR1 SQVTM, CDR2 ANQGSEA. The CDR3 DNA sequence: TGCAGCGCTGGACAGGGATACTACGAGCAGTACTTC. Amino acid sequence: CSAGQGYYEQYF.

This chain uses TRBV12-3 or TRBV12-4 with TRBJ2-4, with TRBD2 matching 13 bases. The trim removed 8 bases at V and 7 bases at J, leaving 11 bases unmatched. The CDR3 spans 16 residues. The CDR3 protein is CASRGLGLAGSNIQYF. DNA for the CDR3: TGTGCCAGCCGGGGCCTGGGACTAGCGGGAAGTAACATTCAGTACTTC.